This T cell receptor beta chain was retrieved from a study of cytomegalovirus exposure and HLA in healthy donors. 60 Vbeta and 13 Jbeta primers were used in PCR. Here immunoSEQ multiplex PCR was the method, and the copy in TCRdb shows in-frame clones only, minus some. This table has 150,000 to 200,000 clones, under 85% appearing once. The receptor was isolated from a female donor in good health and CMV-seronegative. Sequencing used PBMCs.

This chain's CDR3 is CASSYLVDREELFF. DNA for the CDR3: TGTGCCAGCAGTTACCTCGTGGACAGGGAGGAGCTGTTTTTT. V and J are TRBV6-5 and TRBJ2-2, with 8 nucleotides matching TRBD1. V trimming: 2 bases; J trimming: 10 bases; junction bases outside the gene matches: 6. Germline-derived CDR1 and CDR2 are MNHEY and SVGAGI. This CDR3 region has 14 residues.